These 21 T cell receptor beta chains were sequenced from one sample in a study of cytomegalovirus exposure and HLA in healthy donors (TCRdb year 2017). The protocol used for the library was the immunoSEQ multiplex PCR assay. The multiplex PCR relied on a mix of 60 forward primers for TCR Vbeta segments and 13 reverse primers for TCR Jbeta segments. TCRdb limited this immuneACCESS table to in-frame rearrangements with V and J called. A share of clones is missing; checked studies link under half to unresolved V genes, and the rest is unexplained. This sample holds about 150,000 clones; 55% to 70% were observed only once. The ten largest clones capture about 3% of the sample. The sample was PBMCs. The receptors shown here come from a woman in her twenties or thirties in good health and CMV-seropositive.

CDR3 bases: TGTGCCAGCAGCTTTAGCGCCGGGGAGCTGTTTTTT. Its translation is CASSFSAGELFF. The rearrangement uses TRBV11-2 and TRBJ2-2; perhaps TRBD2 as D (5 bases). The V end lost 3 bases, the J end lost 6 bases, and 5 bases lay between the germline ends. From germline, CDR1 is SGHAT and CDR2 FQNNGV. This CDR3 has 12 amino acids.

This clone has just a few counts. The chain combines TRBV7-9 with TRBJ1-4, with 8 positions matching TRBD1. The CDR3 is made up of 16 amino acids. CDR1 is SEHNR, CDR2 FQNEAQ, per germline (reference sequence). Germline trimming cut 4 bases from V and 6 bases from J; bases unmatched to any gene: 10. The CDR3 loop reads CASSSTPRQGHEKLFF. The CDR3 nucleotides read TGTGCCAGCAGCTCGACGCCCCGACAGGGGCATGAAAAACTGTTTTTT.

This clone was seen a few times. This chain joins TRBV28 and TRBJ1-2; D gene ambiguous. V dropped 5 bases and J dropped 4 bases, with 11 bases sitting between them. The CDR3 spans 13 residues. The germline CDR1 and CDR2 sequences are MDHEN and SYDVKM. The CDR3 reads CASSAPQLYGYTF. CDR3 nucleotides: TGTGCCAGCAGTGCCCCACAGCTCTATGGCTACACCTTC.

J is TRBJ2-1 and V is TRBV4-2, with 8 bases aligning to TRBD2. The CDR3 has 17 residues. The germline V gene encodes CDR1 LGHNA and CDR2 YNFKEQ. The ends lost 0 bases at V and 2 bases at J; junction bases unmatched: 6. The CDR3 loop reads CASSQDLNSGAYNEQFF. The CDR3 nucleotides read TGTGCCAGCAGCCAAGATCTAAATAGCGGGGCCTACAATGAGCAGTTCTTC.

The CDR3 DNA follows: TGTGCCAGCCTAGACAGGGGGCGGTACGAGCAGTACTTC. Protein product: CASLDRGRYEQYF. This chain connects TRBV6-1 to TRBJ2-7, with 10 bases lining up with TRBD1. CDR3 size: 13 residues. Germline trimming cut 8 bases from V and 4 bases from J; bases unmatched to any gene: 5. Germline CDR1 and CDR2: MNHNS and SASEGT.

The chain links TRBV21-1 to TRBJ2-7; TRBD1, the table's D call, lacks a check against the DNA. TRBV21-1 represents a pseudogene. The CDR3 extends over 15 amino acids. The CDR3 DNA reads TGTGCCAGCAGCAATCGGACAGGGTGTTACTACGAGCAGTACTTC. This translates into CASSNRTGCYYEQYF.

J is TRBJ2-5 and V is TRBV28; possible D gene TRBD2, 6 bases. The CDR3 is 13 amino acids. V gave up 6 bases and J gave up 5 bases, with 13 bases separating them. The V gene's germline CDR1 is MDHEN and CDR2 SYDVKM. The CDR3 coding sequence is TGTGCCAGCAGAATCCGGGACTGGGAGACCCAGTACTTC. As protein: CASRIRDWETQYF.

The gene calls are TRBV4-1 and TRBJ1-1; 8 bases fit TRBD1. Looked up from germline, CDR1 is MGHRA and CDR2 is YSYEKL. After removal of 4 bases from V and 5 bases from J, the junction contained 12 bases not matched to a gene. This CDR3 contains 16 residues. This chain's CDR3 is CASSPPGGQGLTEAFF. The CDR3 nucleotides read TGCGCCAGCAGCCCCCCTGGAGGACAGGGATTGACTGAAGCTTTCTTT.

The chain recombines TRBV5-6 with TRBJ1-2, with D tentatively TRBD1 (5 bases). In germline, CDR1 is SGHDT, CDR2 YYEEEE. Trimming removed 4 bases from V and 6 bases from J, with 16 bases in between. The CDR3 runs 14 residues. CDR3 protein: CASSVGGTTDGYTF. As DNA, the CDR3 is TGTGCCAGCAGCGTGGGGGGGACTACTGATGGCTACACCTTC.

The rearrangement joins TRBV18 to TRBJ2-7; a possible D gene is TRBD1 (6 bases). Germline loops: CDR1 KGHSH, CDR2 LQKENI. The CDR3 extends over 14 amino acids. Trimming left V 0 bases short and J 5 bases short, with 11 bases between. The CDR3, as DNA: TGTGCCAGCTCACCACCGAGTAGGGGGAACGAGCAGTACTTC. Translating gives CASSPPSRGNEQYF.

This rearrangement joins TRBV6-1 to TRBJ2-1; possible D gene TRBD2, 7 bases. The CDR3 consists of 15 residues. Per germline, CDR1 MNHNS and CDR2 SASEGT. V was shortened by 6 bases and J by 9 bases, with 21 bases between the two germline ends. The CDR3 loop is CASREGGHLGGEQFF. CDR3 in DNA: TGTGCCAGCAGGGAGGGGGGGCACTTGGGGGGTGAGCAGTTCTTC.

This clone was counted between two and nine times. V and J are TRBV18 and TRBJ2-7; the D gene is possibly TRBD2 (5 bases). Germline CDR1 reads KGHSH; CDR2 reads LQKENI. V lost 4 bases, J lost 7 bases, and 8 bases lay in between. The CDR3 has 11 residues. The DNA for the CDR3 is TGTGCCAGCTCACAGTCGGGGGAGCAGTACTTC. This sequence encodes CASSQSGEQYF.

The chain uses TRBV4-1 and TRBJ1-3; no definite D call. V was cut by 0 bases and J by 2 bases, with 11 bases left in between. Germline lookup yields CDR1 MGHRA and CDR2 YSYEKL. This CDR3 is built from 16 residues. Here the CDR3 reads CASSQEELNPGNTIYF. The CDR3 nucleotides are TGCGCCAGCAGCCAAGAGGAGTTAAACCCTGGAAACACCATATATTTT.

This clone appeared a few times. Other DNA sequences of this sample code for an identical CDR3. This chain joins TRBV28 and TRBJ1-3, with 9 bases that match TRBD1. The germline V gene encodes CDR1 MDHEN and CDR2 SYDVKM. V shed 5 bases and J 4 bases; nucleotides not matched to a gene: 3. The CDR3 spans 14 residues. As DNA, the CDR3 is TGTGCCAGCAGTCCTACAGGGGGCGGAAACACCATATATTTT. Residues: CASSPTGGGNTIYF.

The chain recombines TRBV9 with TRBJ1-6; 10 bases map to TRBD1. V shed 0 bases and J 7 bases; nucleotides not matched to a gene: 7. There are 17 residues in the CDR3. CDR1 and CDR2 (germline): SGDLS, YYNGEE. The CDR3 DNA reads TGTGCCAGCAGCGTAGCTGATTGGGGACAGGGGAATTCACCCCTCCACTTT. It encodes CASSVADWGQGNSPLHF.

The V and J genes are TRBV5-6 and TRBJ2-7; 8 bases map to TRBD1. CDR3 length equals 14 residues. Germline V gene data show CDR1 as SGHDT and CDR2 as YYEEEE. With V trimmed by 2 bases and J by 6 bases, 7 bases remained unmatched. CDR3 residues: CASSFGAGGCEQYF. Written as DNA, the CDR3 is TGTGCCAGCAGCTTTGGGGCAGGGGGCTGCGAGCAGTACTTC.

CDR3 loop: CASSRQGSGETQYF. The CDR3 DNA reads as TGTGCCAGCAGTCGGCAGGGAAGCGGGGAGACCCAGTACTTC. The chain combines TRBV6-5 with TRBJ2-5, with D maybe TRBD2 (6 bases). Germline V gene data show CDR1 as MNHEY and CDR2 as SVGAGI. The CDR3 has 14 residues. V shed 5 bases and J shed 5 bases, with 15 bases lying between them.

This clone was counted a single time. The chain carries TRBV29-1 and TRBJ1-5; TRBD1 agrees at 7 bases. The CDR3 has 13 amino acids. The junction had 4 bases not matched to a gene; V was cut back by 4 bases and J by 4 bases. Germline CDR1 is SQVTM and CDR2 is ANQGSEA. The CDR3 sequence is CSVAGQPNQPQHF. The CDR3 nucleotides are TGCAGCGTTGCGGGACAGCCTAATCAGCCCCAGCATTTT.

This CDR3 is CASSLRGFVTDTQYF. The CDR3 DNA reads TGCGCCAGCAGCTTACGGGGGTTTGTCACAGATACGCAGTATTTT. V is TRBV5-1 and J is TRBJ2-3, with D maybe TRBD2 (6 bases). The CDR3 totals 15 residues. V lost 2 bases and J lost 2, with 12 bases in between. Germline V gene sequence: CDR1 SGHRS, CDR2 YFSETQ.

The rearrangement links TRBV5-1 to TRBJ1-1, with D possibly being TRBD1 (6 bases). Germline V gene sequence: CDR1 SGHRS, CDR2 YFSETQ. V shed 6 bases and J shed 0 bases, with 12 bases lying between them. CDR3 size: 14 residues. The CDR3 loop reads CASNRDGVNTEAFF. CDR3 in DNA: TGCGCCAGCAACAGGGACGGTGTGAACACTGAAGCTTTCTTT.

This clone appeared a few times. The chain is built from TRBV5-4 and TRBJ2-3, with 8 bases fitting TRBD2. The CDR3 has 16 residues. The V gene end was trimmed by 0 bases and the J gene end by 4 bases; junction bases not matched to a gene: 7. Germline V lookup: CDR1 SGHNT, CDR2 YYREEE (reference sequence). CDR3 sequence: CASSLVHGRASDTQYF. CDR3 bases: TGTGCCAGCAGCTTGGTTCACGGGAGGGCATCAGATACGCAGTATTTT. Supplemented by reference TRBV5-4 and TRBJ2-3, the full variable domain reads ETGVTQSPTHLIKTRGQQVTLRCSSQSGHNTVSWYQQALGQGPQFIFQYYREEENGRGNFPPRFSGLQFPNYSSELNVNALELDDSALYLCASSLVHGRASDTQYFGPGTRLTVL.